These 27 T cell receptor beta chains came from one sample sequenced in a study of PD-1 blockade in classical Hodgkin lymphoma. Each patient experienced a relapse that followed autologous stem cell transplantation, and brentuximab vedotin exposure varied. Measured with immunoSEQ multiplex PCR; TCRdb has only the in-frame clones, and not every one. The sample records over 20,000 clones, roughly 75% being singletons. The specimen comprised peripheral blood mononuclear cells (PBMCs), sampled before the second cycle of nivolumab. The origin of the receptors is a human donor with classical Hodgkin lymphoma.

The chain carries TRBV19 and TRBJ2-1; D is possibly TRBD2 (5 bases). V was shortened by 7 bases and J by 12 bases, with 19 bases between the two germline ends. The CDR3 has 13 residues. Germline values: CDR1 LNHDA, CDR2 SQIVND (reference sequence). CDR3 sequence: CASNPTGGGVQFF. The CDR3 nucleotides read TGTGCCAGTAATCCCACCGGAGGTGGGGTGCAGTTCTTC.

The chain uses TRBV27 and TRBJ2-1, with 9 positions matching TRBD2. CDR3 length equals 16 residues. The J segment lost 4 bases and the V segment lost 1 base, leaving 5 bases of the junction unmatched. Germline V gives CDR1 MNHEY, CDR2 SMNVEV (reference sequence). DNA of the CDR3: TGTGCCAGCAGTTTATTCGCGGGAGGGTTTTACAATGAGCAGTTCTTC. Protein sequence: CASSLFAGGFYNEQFF.

The rearrangement joins TRBV18 to TRBJ1-4; D possibly corresponds to TRBD1 (6 bases). This CDR3 region has 14 residues. V lost 6 bases and J lost 4, with 12 bases in between. The germline V gene has CDR1 KGHSH and CDR2 LQKENI. For the CDR3, the DNA is TGTGCCAGCTCGACAGGTCTTAATAATGAAAAACTGTTTTTT. Translating gives CASSTGLNNEKLFF.

J is TRBJ2-5 and V is TRBV5-1; TRBD2 agrees at 8 bases. CDR3 length: 16 amino acids. CDR1 is SGHRS, CDR2 YFSETQ, per germline. V shed 0 bases and J 2 bases; nucleotides not matched to a gene: 6. The DNA of the CDR3 is TGCGCCAGCAGCTTGGTCGGGAGGGGTGGACAAGAGACCCAGTACTTC. Translating gives CASSLVGRGGQETQYF. Using reference TRBV5-1 and TRBJ2-5 for the parts outside the CDR3, the full variable domain is KAGVTQTPRYLIKTRGQQVTLSCSPISGHRSVSWYQQTPGQGLQFLFEYFSETQRNKGNFPGRFSGRQFSNSRSEMNVSTLELGDSALYLCASSLVGRGGQETQYFGPGTRLLVL.

J is TRBJ2-7 and V is TRBV5-4; 16 nucleotides agree with TRBD2. J gave up 4 bases and V 6 bases, and 13 bases lay outside the gene matches. This CDR3 has 18 residues. The germline V gene has CDR1 SGHNT and CDR2 YYREEE (reference sequence). CDR3 residues: CASTTGLAGGSVGYEQYF. For the CDR3, the DNA is TGTGCCAGCACCACGGGACTAGCGGGAGGGTCAGTCGGATACGAGCAGTACTTC.

The CDR3 bases are TGTGCCAGTAGTATACGGGGCGGTGGTACTGAAGCTTTCTTT. Translating gives CASSIRGGGTEAFF. This chain connects TRBV19 to TRBJ1-1, with D perhaps matching TRBD1 (5 bases). CDR1 is LNHDA and CDR2 is SQIVND in the germline V gene (reference sequence). V was trimmed by 2 bases and J by 5 bases, leaving 12 bases between them. The CDR3 has 14 residues.

The chain carries TRBV19 and TRBJ1-2; 9 nucleotides match TRBD1. The CDR3 is 17 residues long. V lost 2 bases to trimming and J lost 6 bases; unmatched junction nucleotides: 13. Germline assignment: CDR1 LNHDA and CDR2 SQIVND (reference sequence). CDR3 nucleotides: TGTGCCAGTAGTATACGGGGACAGGGAAGAGCAGGGGATGGCTACACCTTC. Translating gives CASSIRGQGRAGDGYTF. The full variable domain, its missing parts supplied by reference TRBV19 and TRBJ1-2, is DGGITQSPKYLFRKEGQNVTLSCEQNLNHDAMYWYRQDPGQGLRLIYYSQIVNDFQKGDIAEGYSVSREKKESFPLTVTSAQKNPTAFYLCASSIRGQGRAGDGYTFGSGTRLTVV.

The chain has TRBV2 and TRBJ2-3; 7 bases agree with TRBD2. The CDR3 totals 16 residues. Trimming removed 3 bases from V and 2 bases from J; junction bases left unmatched: 8. Per germline, CDR1 SNHLY and CDR2 FYNNEI. The DNA of the CDR3 is TGTGCCAGCAGTGATCACCCTAGCGGAGACACAGATACGCAGTATTTT. It yields the protein CASSDHPSGDTDTQYF.

J is TRBJ1-5 and V is TRBV2; 7 bases are shared with TRBD1. The CDR3 runs to 15 residues. Per germline, CDR1 SNHLY and CDR2 FYNNEI. V lost 7 bases and J lost 0; bases outside the gene matches: 6. CDR3 protein: CASKGTVLSNQPQHF. DNA of the CDR3: TGTGCCAGCAAAGGGACAGTACTTAGCAATCAGCCCCAGCATTTT.

As for this clone: The same CDR3 can be traced to other DNA sequences in this sample. This chain connects TRBV5-1 to TRBJ2-7; 9 bases fit TRBD1. The germline V gene encodes CDR1 SGHRS and CDR2 YFSETQ. This CDR3 has 14 amino acids. V shed 0 bases and J 2 bases; nucleotides not matched to a gene: 0. CDR3 DNA sequence: TGCGCCAGCAGCTTGGGACAGGGGGCCTACGAGCAGTACTTC. Residues: CASSLGQGAYEQYF. Full variable domain (outside the CDR3, taken from reference TRBV5-1 and TRBJ2-7): KAGVTQTPRYLIKTRGQQVTLSCSPISGHRSVSWYQQTPGQGLQFLFEYFSETQRNKGNFPGRFSGRQFSNSRSEMNVSTLELGDSALYLCASSLGQGAYEQYFGPGTRLTVT.

This chain links TRBV7-3 with TRBJ2-1; the D is unclear. Germline V gene data show CDR1 as SGHTA and CDR2 as FQGTGA. Deletions cut 3 bases from V and 4 bases from J, with 7 bases between. This CDR3 spans 13 amino acids. The CDR3 sequence: CASSFSSYNEQFF. CDR3 coding DNA: TGTGCCAGCAGCTTTAGCTCGTACAATGAGCAGTTCTTC. Complete variable domain (other parts from reference TRBV7-3 and TRBJ2-1): GAGVSQTPSNKVTEKGKYVELRCDPISGHTALYWYRQSLGQGPEFLIYFQGTGAADDSGLPNDRFFAVRPEGSVSTLKIQRTERGDSAVYLCASSFSSYNEQFFGPGTRLTVL.

The V and J genes are TRBV5-1 and TRBJ1-3; D is perhaps TRBD1 (6 bases). CDR3 length: 15 residues. V was pared by 4 bases and J by 2 bases, with 13 bases between. Germline V gene lookup returns CDR1 SGHRS and CDR2 YFSETQ. In DNA, the CDR3 is TGCGCCAGCAGCGCCTCCGGGACAACTGGAAACACCATATATTTT. It is translated as CASSASGTTGNTIYF.

This clone was picked up a small number of times. The rearrangement links TRBV18 to TRBJ1-3; the match to TRBD1 covers 7 bases. Germline CDR1 and CDR2: KGHSH and LQKENI. The CDR3 contains 18 residues. V lost 3 bases and J lost 0; bases outside the gene matches: 11. The CDR3 protein is CASSPVKGTAFSGNTIYF. The DNA for the CDR3 is TGTGCCAGCTCACCCGTAAAAGGGACAGCGTTCTCTGGAAACACCATATATTTT.

Concerning this clone: At the DNA level, this CDR3 is encoded by other sequences in the same sample as well. The V and J genes are TRBV19 and TRBJ1-2, with 7 bases lining up with TRBD1. There are 12 residues in the CDR3. CDR1 is LNHDA, CDR2 SQIVND, per germline (reference sequence). V shed 6 bases and J 4 bases; nucleotides not matched to a gene: 2. CDR3 sequence: CASRGQSYGYTF. Written as DNA, the CDR3 is TGTGCCAGTAGGGGACAGTCCTATGGCTACACCTTC.

The CDR3, as DNA: TGTGCCAGCTCACGACTCGTGGTGGGAGGGAGCACAGATACGCAGTATTTT. Protein product: CASSRLVVGGSTDTQYF. The chain uses TRBV18 and TRBJ2-3, with TRBD2 identical over 7 bases. Germline lookup yields CDR1 KGHSH and CDR2 LQKENI. The trim removed 4 bases at V and 0 bases at J, leaving 10 bases unmatched. The CDR3 sequence is 17 residues long.

This clone was counted a single time. The chain couples TRBV19 to TRBJ2-7, with D maybe TRBD2 (7 bases). The V gene lost 10 bases and the J gene lost 2 bases, with 15 bases spanning the gap. Germline V gene lookup returns CDR1 LNHDA and CDR2 SQIVND (reference sequence). There are 13 residues in the CDR3. The CDR3 DNA follows: TGTGCCACCCGGGGAGGGGGGGCCTACGAGCAGTACTTC. This encodes CATRGGGAYEQYF.

The V and J genes are TRBV10-3 and TRBJ1-2; tentatively, D is TRBD1 (6 bases). Trimming pared 7 bases from V and 4 bases from J, leaving 10 bases between. The CDR3 is 12 residues long. Germline V lookup: CDR1 ENHRY, CDR2 SYGVKD. DNA for the CDR3: TGTGCCATCACAGGGACACTCTATGGCTACACCTTC. Translated: CAITGTLYGYTF.

This chain links TRBV6-5 with TRBJ2-7; the D is unclear. Germline V CDR1 and CDR2: MNHEY, SVGAGI. The CDR3 loop spans 14 amino acids. Trimming left V 4 bases short and J 1 base short, with 11 bases between. CDR3 in amino acids: CASSLDRQSYEQYF. CDR3 DNA sequence: TGTGCCAGCAGTTTGGACCGCCAATCCTACGAGCAGTACTTC.

The V call is TRBV9, the J call TRBJ2-6; D not resolved. Germline V gives CDR1 SGDLS, CDR2 YYNGEE. Trimming cost V 2 bases and J 3 bases, with 6 bases left between them. The CDR3 loop spans 14 amino acids. The CDR3: CASSVGFGANVLTF. The CDR3 region has the DNA TGTGCCAGCAGCGTTGGGTTTGGGGCCAACGTCCTGACTTTC.

V is TRBV11-2 and J is TRBJ2-7, with 8 positions matching TRBD2. Germline CDR1 and CDR2: SGHAT and FQNNGV. The CDR3 totals 19 residues. The junction had 21 bases not matched to a gene; V was cut back by 5 bases and J by 3 bases. The CDR3 protein is CASSVLKWGVAGGFYEQYF. The CDR3 DNA follows: TGTGCCAGCAGCGTCCTCAAATGGGGGGTCGCGGGAGGCTTCTACGAGCAGTACTTC.

V is TRBV7-4 and J is TRBJ2-3; 13 positions agree with TRBD2. This CDR3 is 17 amino acids long. The germline V gene has CDR1 SGHVT and CDR2 SQSDAQ. Trimming removed 4 bases from V and 2 bases from J; junction bases left unmatched: 6. Here the CDR3 reads CASSWRTSGGYTDTQYF. CDR3 in DNA: TGTGCCAGCAGCTGGCGGACTAGCGGGGGATACACAGATACGCAGTATTTT.

The rearrangement links TRBV7-9 to TRBJ1-2; D may be TRBD1 (6 bases). The V gene's germline CDR1 is SEHNR and CDR2 FQNEAQ (reference sequence). Deletions cut 2 bases from V and 8 bases from J, with 18 bases between. The CDR3 has 15 amino acids. In nucleotides, the CDR3 is TGTGCCAGCAGCTTAATTCAGGGGACAATTATGGGCTACACCTTC. Its translation: CASSLIQGTIMGYTF.

The gene calls are TRBV5-1 and TRBJ2-1, with unresolved D. The V and J ends lost 1 base and 7 bases respectively, with 9 bases between them. This CDR3 is 13 amino acids long. CDR1 is SGHRS and CDR2 is YFSETQ in the germline V gene. The CDR3 DNA reads as TGCGCCAGCAGCTTGATTAGTGGGAATGAGCAGTTCTTC. Translating it yields CASSLISGNEQFF.

The chain couples TRBV19 to TRBJ2-2; D is unclear. This CDR3 spans 11 amino acids. Trimming removed 10 bases at V and 2 bases at J, with 5 bases between. Germline loops: CDR1 LNHDA, CDR2 SQIVND (reference sequence). CDR3 nucleotides: TGTGCCACGGGCAACACCGGGGAGCTGTTTTTT. This sequence encodes CATGNTGELFF.

This chain uses TRBV6-5 with TRBJ1-2; 7 nucleotides match TRBD1. The CDR3 is made up of 15 amino acids. The junction had 10 bases not matched to a gene; V was cut back by 6 bases and J by 3 bases. Looked up from germline, CDR1 is MNHEY and CDR2 is SVGAGI. CDR3 nucleotides: TGTGCCAGCAGAGCAACCGGGACAGTCTACTATGGCTACACCTTC. Translated: CASRATGTVYYGYTF.

This chain links TRBV5-4 with TRBJ1-1, with 7 bases matching TRBD1. CDR3 length: 13 residues. Germline lookup yields CDR1 SGHNT and CDR2 YYREEE (reference sequence). The V segment lost 0 bases and the J segment 7 bases; nucleotides outside the gene matches: 3. The CDR3 spells CASSLGQGLEAFF. Here the CDR3 DNA reads TGTGCCAGCAGCTTGGGACAGGGACTTGAAGCTTTCTTT.

This chain connects TRBV9 to TRBJ2-3; the D is unclear. Germline lookup yields CDR1 SGDLS and CDR2 YYNGEE. Between the trimmed V and J ends, which lost 3 bases and 6 bases, there was a span of 8 bases. The CDR3 covers 12 residues. CDR3 coding DNA: TGTGCCAGCAGCGCCTCTTTGGATACGCAGTATTTT. It codes for CASSASLDTQYF.